This T cell receptor beta chain was captured in a study of blood T cells in healthy people across ages. Per-sample yields of isolated PBMCs were at least 6 million. Unmatched junction bases numbered 8, after V lost 7 bases and J lost 8 bases. CDR3 length: 13 residues. The germline gives CDR1 SQVTM, CDR2 ANQGSEA. Alongside a J-beta primer mix, a sample-barcoded 5' primer served in a second PCR lasting 7 to 11 cycles. TCRdb re-called the 5' RACE reads with MiXCR, one entry per CDR3 protein. The data hold under 2,000,000 distinct CDR3 sequences, with roughly 52% observed a single time. This chain links TRBV29-1 with TRBJ1-2, with TRBD1 identical over 12 bases. This clonotype originated in a woman between 40 and 55 years old in good health. The sequencing sample was made of blood. The CDR3 DNA reads as TGCAGCGGATCGGGACAGGGGGCGGGAGGCTACACCTTC. This codes for CSGSGQGAGGYTF.